The sequence of this T cell receptor beta chain was determined in a study of human T cells and chemical hapten exposure. As to this clonotype: Antigen unknown.

Study-level results: No shift was seen in TCRs above 1 in 1000 frequency with DPC sensitization.

Time point specified: patch test 2, 6 weeks after DPC sensitization. The treatment: therapeutic diphenylcyclopropenone sensitization with weekly scalp DPC. Venepuncture was done earlier than the placement of each patch test. Germline CDR1 reads SGHNT; CDR2 reads YYREEE (reference sequence). V was pared by 6 bases and J by 12 bases, with 15 bases of the junction left unmatched. The CDR3 spans 14 residues. TCRdb redid the calling of the RACE reads with MiXCR, one entry per CDR3 protein. The repertoire holds more than 90,000 distinct CDR3 sequences, with more than 9.5% as singletons. The material was whole blood, obtained in connection with sensitization to the hapten diphenylcyclopropenone (DPC). The source of this sequence is a woman aged 35 to 49 with alopecia areata. Some clones in this sample may be carry-over from other donors' samples. This sequence joins TRBV5-4 and TRBJ1-1, with 9 bases matching TRBD1. This CDR3 is CASTLPGTGKGTFF. The CDR3, as DNA: TGTGCCAGCACCCTCCCTGGGACAGGGAAGGGAACTTTCTTT.